The clone carrying this T cell receptor (beta chain) turned up a few times. Its specificity is not known. Germline CDR1 SGHRS, CDR2 YFSETQ. The trim removed 0 bases at V and 5 bases at J, leaving 5 bases unmatched. The CDR3 runs to 14 residues. This specimen comes from a study of T cells in Graves' hyperthyroidism and ophthalmopathy. Study-wide points: Ophthalmopathy cases were set apart from stable hyperthyroidism by a 13 V-J model.

Uncontrolled infection, other autoimmune disease, pregnancy or lactation excluded patients. Clinical symptoms, serum thyroxine and TRAb, thyroid ultrasound and orbital computed tomography together formed the diagnostic basis. RNA transcripts gave rise to amplified TCR beta CDR3 regions. First-round RT-PCR targeting the TCR CDR3 was performed with the HTBI primer set. TCRdb analysed the multiplex PCR reads with MiXCR anew, one entry per CDR3 protein. The sample holds around 600,000 distinct CDR3 sequences; 45% are singletons and the top ten take about 7.7%. This clonotype was obtained from an adult man with Graves' disease, either hyperthyroidism or ophthalmopathy (not recorded which). Sequencing input: peripheral blood or thyroid tissue (not recorded which). The V gene is TRBV5-1, the J gene TRBJ2-7; 7 nucleotides line up with TRBD2. The CDR3 is CASSLVGGKDEQYF. The CDR3 coding sequence is TGCGCCAGCAGCTTGGTCGGGGGGAAAGACGAGCAGTACTTC.